A selection of T cell receptor beta chains follows, all from one sample in a study of blood T cell repertoires in COVID-19. Using immunoSEQ multiplex PCR, the repertoire was profiled, and TCRdb retains in-frame clones only, with some absent. The table includes 90,000 to 120,000 clones, approximately 90% detected once. The specimen sequenced was peripheral blood. These receptors were taken from a man aged 50 to 60 with active or convalescent COVID-19. CDR3s include the opening cysteine and the closing phenylalanine or tryptophan. Fields, in order: J gene, clone size, D gene, V gene, CDR3 DNA, CDR3 protein. A D gene is named only where the DNA matches it firmly. Size is omitted from some rows. Given values are once, few, many or a class for expanded clones.

>TRBJ2-2|-|TRBD1|TRBV6-2/TRBV6-3
TGTGCCAGCAGTAAACGACAGGGGGTAGGCACCGGGGAGCTGTTTTTT
CASSKRQGVGTGELFF
>TRBJ2-7|-|TRBD2|TRBV4-1
TGCGCCAGCAGCCAAGATGAACTAGCGGGCCTCTACGAGCAGTACTTC
CASSQDELAGLYEQYF
>TRBJ1-5|-|TRBD1|TRBV9
TGTGCCAGCAGCGCAGGGGGCGCATTTCAGCCCCAGCATTTT
CASSAGGAFQPQHF
>TRBJ1-1|few|TRBD1|TRBV5-1
TGCGCCAGCAGCGGGAAAACAGGGGCCACCCTTGAAGCTTTCTTT
CASSGKTGATLEAFF
>TRBJ2-1|-|TRBD2|TRBV29-1
TGCAGCGTTGACCCCGGACTAGCGGGAGGCTATGAGCAGTTCTTC
CSVDPGLAGGYEQFF
>TRBJ2-7|once|-|TRBV7-9
TGTGCCAGCAGCGGAAGGCGGGGGCTCTACGAGCAGTACTTC
CASSGRRGLYEQYF
>TRBJ2-5|-|TRBD2|TRBV6-2/TRBV6-3
TGTGCCAGCAGTTCTTGGACTAGCGTGGAGACCCAGTACTTC
CASSSWTSVETQYF
>TRBJ1-1|-|TRBD1|TRBV2
TGTGCCAGCAGTGGGGTACCGGGACAGGGTGGGAACACTGAAGCTTTCTTT
CASSGVPGQGGNTEAFF
>TRBJ2-7|-|TRBD2|TRBV30
TGTGCCTGGGAGCGGGGCGAGCAGTACTTC
CAWERGEQYF
>TRBJ1-1|-|-|TRBV28
TGTGCCAGCAGTACGACAGTCTTGAACACTGAAGCTTTCTTT
CASSTTVLNTEAFF
>TRBJ2-1|-|TRBD2|TRBV5-1
TGCGCCAGCAGCTCTCAGACTAGCGGGAGGAATGAGCAGTTCTTC
CASSSQTSGRNEQFF
>TRBJ2-1|-|TRBD2|TRBV6-6
TGTGCCAGCAGAGGTAGCGGGAGGAGCTCCTACAATGAGCAGTTCTTC
CASRGSGRSSYNEQFF
>TRBJ2-1|-|-|TRBV5-1
TGCGCCAGCAGCCTCTCAAGGGGTCCAGGGACCTACAATGAGCAGTTCTTC
CASSLSRGPGTYNEQFF
>TRBJ2-3|once|TRBD2|TRBV7-9
TGTGCCAGCAGCCGACTAGCGGTTGATACAGATACGCAGTATTTT
CASSRLAVDTDTQYF